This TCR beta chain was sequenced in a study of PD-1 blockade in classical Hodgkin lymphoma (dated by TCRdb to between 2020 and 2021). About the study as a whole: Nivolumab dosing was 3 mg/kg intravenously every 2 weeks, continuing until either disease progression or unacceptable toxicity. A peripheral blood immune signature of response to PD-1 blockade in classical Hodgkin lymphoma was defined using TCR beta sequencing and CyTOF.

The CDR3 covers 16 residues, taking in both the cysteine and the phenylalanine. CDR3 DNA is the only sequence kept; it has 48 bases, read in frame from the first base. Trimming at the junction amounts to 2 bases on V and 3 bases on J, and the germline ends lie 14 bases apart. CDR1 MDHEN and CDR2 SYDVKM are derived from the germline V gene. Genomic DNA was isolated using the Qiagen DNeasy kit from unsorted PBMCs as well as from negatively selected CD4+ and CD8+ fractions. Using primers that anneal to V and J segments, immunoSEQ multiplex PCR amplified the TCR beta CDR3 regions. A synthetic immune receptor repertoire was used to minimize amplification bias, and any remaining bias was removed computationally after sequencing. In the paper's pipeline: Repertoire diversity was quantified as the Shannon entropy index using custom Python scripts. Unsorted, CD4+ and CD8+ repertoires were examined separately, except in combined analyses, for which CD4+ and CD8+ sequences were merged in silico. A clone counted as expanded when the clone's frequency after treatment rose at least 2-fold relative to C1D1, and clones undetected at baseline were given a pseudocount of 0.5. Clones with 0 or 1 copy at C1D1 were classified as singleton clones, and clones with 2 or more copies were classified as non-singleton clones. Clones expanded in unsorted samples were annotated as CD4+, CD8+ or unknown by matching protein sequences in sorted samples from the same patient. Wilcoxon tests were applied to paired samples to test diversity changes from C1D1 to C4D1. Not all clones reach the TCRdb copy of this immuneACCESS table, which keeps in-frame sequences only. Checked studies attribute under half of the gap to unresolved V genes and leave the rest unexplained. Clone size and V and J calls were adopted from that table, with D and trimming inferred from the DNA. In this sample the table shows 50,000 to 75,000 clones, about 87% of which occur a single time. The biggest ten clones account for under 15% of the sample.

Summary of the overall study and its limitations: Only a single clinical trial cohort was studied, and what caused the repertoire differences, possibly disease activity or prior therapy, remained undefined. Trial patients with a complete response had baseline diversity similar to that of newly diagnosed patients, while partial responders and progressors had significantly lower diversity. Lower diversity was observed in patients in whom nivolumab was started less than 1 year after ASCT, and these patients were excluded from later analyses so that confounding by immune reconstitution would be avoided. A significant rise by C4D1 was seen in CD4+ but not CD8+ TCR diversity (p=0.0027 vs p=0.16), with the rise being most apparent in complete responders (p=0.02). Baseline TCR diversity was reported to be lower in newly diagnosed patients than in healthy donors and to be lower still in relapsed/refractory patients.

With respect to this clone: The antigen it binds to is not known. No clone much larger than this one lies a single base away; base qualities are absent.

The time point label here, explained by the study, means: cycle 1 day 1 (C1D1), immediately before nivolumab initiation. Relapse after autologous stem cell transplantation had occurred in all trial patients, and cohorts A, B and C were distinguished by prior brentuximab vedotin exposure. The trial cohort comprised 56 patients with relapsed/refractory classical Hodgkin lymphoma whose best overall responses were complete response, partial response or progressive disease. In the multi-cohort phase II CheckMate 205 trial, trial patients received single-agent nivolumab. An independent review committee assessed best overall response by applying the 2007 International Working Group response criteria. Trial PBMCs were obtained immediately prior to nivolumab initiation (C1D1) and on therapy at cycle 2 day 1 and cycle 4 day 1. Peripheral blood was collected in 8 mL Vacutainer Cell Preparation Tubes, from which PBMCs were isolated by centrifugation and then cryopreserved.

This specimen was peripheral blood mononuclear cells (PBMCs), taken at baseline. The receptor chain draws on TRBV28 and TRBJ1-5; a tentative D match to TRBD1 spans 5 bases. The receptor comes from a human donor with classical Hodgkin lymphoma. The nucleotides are TGTGCCAGCAGTTTAAGCGGGGGGGGTCCCAATCAGCCCCAGCATTTT. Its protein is CASSLSGGGPNQPQHF.